A selection of T cell receptor beta chains follows, all from one sample in a study of blood T cell repertoires in COVID-19. This table comes from immunoSEQ multiplex PCR, and its TCRdb copy is limited to in-frame clones, with some not included. The top ten clones hold 4% of a sample with a few hundred thousand clones, 88% of them seen once. The sequenced sample was peripheral blood. These receptors were collected from a man between 60 and 75 years old who had recovered from COVID-19. Each CDR3 is given with its conserved first and last residue. The D gene is left open where the match is weak. Size is omitted from some rows. Given values are once, few, many or a class for expanded clones.

v_gene: TRBV5-1
len: 16
d_gene: TRBD1
j_gene: TRBJ1-1
abundance: -
CDR3aa: CASSFDRGRDYTEAFF
CDR3nt: TGCGCCAGCAGCTTCGACAGGGGGCGCGACTACACTGAAGCTTTCTTT

v_gene: TRBV11-3
len: 17
d_gene: TRBD1
j_gene: TRBJ2-1
abundance: -
CDR3aa: CASSSRGGQGVRNEQFF
CDR3nt: TGTGCCAGCAGCTCCCGAGGGGGACAGGGAGTAAGAAATGAGCAGTTCTTC

v_gene: TRBV3-1/TRBV3-2
len: 15
d_gene: TRBD1
j_gene: TRBJ2-2
abundance: -
CDR3aa: CASRPTGGRTGELFF
CDR3nt: TGTGCCAGCAGACCCACAGGGGGGCGGACCGGGGAGCTGTTTTTT

v_gene: TRBV4-2
len: 19
d_gene: TRBD2
j_gene: TRBJ2-3
abundance: -
CDR3aa: CASSRSPPSGGAMTDTQYF
CDR3nt: TGTGCCAGCAGCCGATCCCCCCCTAGCGGGGGGGCCATGACAGATACGCAGTATTTT

v_gene: TRBV3-1/TRBV3-2
len: 14
d_gene: TRBD1
j_gene: TRBJ1-2
abundance: -
CDR3aa: CASSQGTGRNGYTF
CDR3nt: TGTGCCAGCAGCCAAGGGACAGGGAGGAATGGCTACACCTTC

v_gene: TRBV3-1/TRBV3-2
len: 17
d_gene: TRBD1
j_gene: TRBJ1-1
abundance: -
CDR3aa: CASSQDQRQGPNTEAFF
CDR3nt: TGTGCCAGCAGCCAAGATCAGAGACAGGGGCCTAACACTGAAGCTTTCTTT

v_gene: TRBV19
len: 13
d_gene: -
j_gene: TRBJ1-1
abundance: -
CDR3aa: CASSFLSTGEAFF
CDR3nt: TGTGCCAGTAGTTTCCTATCGACAGGCGAGGCTTTCTTT

v_gene: TRBV7-2
len: 14
d_gene: -
j_gene: TRBJ2-5
abundance: once
CDR3aa: CASSSTGLAGTQYF
CDR3nt: TGTGCCAGCAGTTCGACCGGACTCGCGGGTACCCAGTACTTC

v_gene: TRBV5-6
len: 15
d_gene: TRBD1
j_gene: TRBJ1-5
abundance: -
CDR3aa: CASSLGPQGAQPQHF
CDR3nt: TGTGCCAGCAGCTTGGGACCCCAGGGGGCTCAGCCCCAGCATTTT

v_gene: TRBV19
len: 16
d_gene: -
j_gene: TRBJ1-1
abundance: few
CDR3aa: CASIIGTSWANTEAFF
CDR3nt: TGTGCCAGCATCATCGGGACATCGTGGGCTAACACTGAAGCTTTCTTT

v_gene: TRBV5-6
len: 16
d_gene: TRBD2
j_gene: TRBJ2-7
abundance: once
CDR3aa: CASSNPGGSGPYEQYF
CDR3nt: TGTGCCAGCAGCAACCCCGGGGGTAGCGGGCCCTACGAGCAGTACTTC

v_gene: TRBV9
len: 14
d_gene: -
j_gene: TRBJ2-5
abundance: -
CDR3aa: CASSVGLVGETQYF
CDR3nt: TGTGCCAGCAGCGTAGGACTAGTAGGAGAGACCCAGTACTTC

v_gene: TRBV3-1/TRBV3-2
len: 17
d_gene: TRBD2
j_gene: TRBJ2-1
abundance: -
CDR3aa: CASSPLGASGPYNEQFF
CDR3nt: TGTGCCAGCAGCCCTCTCGGGGCTAGCGGCCCCTACAATGAGCAGTTCTTC

v_gene: TRBV24-1
len: 15
d_gene: -
j_gene: TRBJ1-5
abundance: -
CDR3aa: CATSDSAPTLEPQHF
CDR3nt: TGTGCCACCAGTGATTCCGCTCCGACTTTGGAGCCCCAGCATTTT

v_gene: TRBV19
len: 15
d_gene: TRBD1
j_gene: TRBJ1-6
abundance: -
CDR3aa: CASSKTTGRYSPLHF
CDR3nt: TGTGCCAGTAGTAAGACGACAGGGAGGTATTCACCCCTCCACTTT

v_gene: TRBV6-5
len: 14
d_gene: TRBD2
j_gene: TRBJ2-7
abundance: -
CDR3aa: CASSYGTSSYEQYF
CDR3nt: TGTGCCAGCAGTTACGGGACTAGCTCCTACGAGCAGTACTTC

v_gene: TRBV5-5
len: 14
d_gene: TRBD1
j_gene: TRBJ2-7
abundance: -
CDR3aa: CASSLWTGFYEQYF
CDR3nt: TGTGCCAGCAGCTTGTGGACAGGTTTCTACGAGCAGTACTTC

v_gene: TRBV6-5
len: 14
d_gene: -
j_gene: TRBJ1-1
abundance: -
CDR3aa: CASRNDLMNTEAFF
CDR3nt: TGTGCCAGCAGAAACGACTTGATGAACACTGAAGCTTTCTTT

v_gene: TRBV9
len: 14
d_gene: -
j_gene: TRBJ1-1
abundance: few
CDR3aa: CASTSDGENTEAFF
CDR3nt: TGTGCCAGCACCTCAGACGGGGAAAACACTGAAGCTTTCTTT

v_gene: TRBV6-1
len: 15
d_gene: -
j_gene: TRBJ1-6
abundance: -
CDR3aa: CASSEGGIRTSPLHF
CDR3nt: TGTGCCAGCAGTGAAGGCGGCATCCGAACCTCACCCCTCCACTTT

v_gene: TRBV7-8
len: 20
d_gene: TRBD1
j_gene: TRBJ1-5
abundance: -
CDR3aa: CASSPYGRTGRKGSNQPQHF
CDR3nt: TGTGCCAGCAGCCCTTATGGTCGGACAGGGAGAAAGGGTAGCAATCAGCCCCAGCATTTT

v_gene: TRBV19
len: 16
d_gene: TRBD2
j_gene: TRBJ2-3
abundance: -
CDR3aa: CASSLLAGETTDTQYF
CDR3nt: TGTGCCAGTAGTTTACTAGCGGGGGAGACAACAGATACGCAGTATTTT

v_gene: TRBV5-1
len: 15
d_gene: TRBD2
j_gene: TRBJ2-7
abundance: -
CDR3aa: CASSVGLAGPYEQYF
CDR3nt: TGCGCCAGCAGCGTTGGACTAGCGGGGCCCTACGAGCAGTACTTC

v_gene: TRBV29-1
len: 15
d_gene: -
j_gene: TRBJ2-3
abundance: -
CDR3aa: CSTSPDSLPTDTQYF
CDR3nt: TGCAGCACCTCCCCAGACAGCTTACCCACAGATACGCAGTATTTT

v_gene: TRBV6-5
len: 16
d_gene: -
j_gene: TRBJ1-3
abundance: -
CDR3aa: CASSYSRASAGNTIYF
CDR3nt: TGTGCCAGCAGTTACTCGAGGGCTTCGGCTGGAAACACCATATATTTT

v_gene: TRBV15
len: 14
d_gene: TRBD1
j_gene: TRBJ1-6
abundance: -
CDR3aa: CATSSRTGKSPLHF
CDR3nt: TGTGCCACCAGCTCTAGGACAGGAAAATCACCCCTCCACTTT

v_gene: TRBV4-1
len: 12
d_gene: -
j_gene: TRBJ1-2
abundance: few
CDR3aa: CASSQDVYGYTF
CDR3nt: TGCGCCAGCAGCCAAGACGTCTATGGCTACACCTTC

v_gene: TRBV11-1
len: 15
d_gene: -
j_gene: TRBJ2-3
abundance: once
CDR3aa: CASSILQGSTDTQYF
CDR3nt: TGTGCCAGCAGCATCCTACAGGGATCTACAGATACGCAGTATTTT

v_gene: TRBV14
len: 15
d_gene: TRBD1
j_gene: TRBJ1-1
abundance: -
CDR3aa: CASSLTGGRNTEAFF
CDR3nt: TGTGCCAGCAGCCTGACAGGGGGACGGAACACTGAAGCTTTCTTT

v_gene: TRBV6-1
len: 21
d_gene: TRBD2
j_gene: TRBJ2-4
abundance: -
CDR3aa: CASSEEAPGLAGALAKNIQYF
CDR3nt: TGTGCCAGCAGTGAAGAGGCCCCGGGACTAGCGGGGGCTTTAGCCAAAAACATTCAGTACTTC

v_gene: TRBV30
len: 14
d_gene: TRBD1
j_gene: TRBJ2-1
abundance: -
CDR3aa: CAWRGQATYNEQFF
CDR3nt: TGTGCCTGGAGGGGACAGGCAACCTACAATGAGCAGTTCTTC

v_gene: TRBV7-8
len: 15
d_gene: -
j_gene: TRBJ1-5
abundance: -
CDR3aa: CASSSEIGRSQPQHF
CDR3nt: TGTGCCAGCAGCTCAGAGATCGGGAGGAGTCAGCCCCAGCATTTT

v_gene: TRBV7-3
len: 13
d_gene: -
j_gene: TRBJ2-2
abundance: -
CDR3aa: CASSRTGIGELFF
CDR3nt: TGTGCCAGCAGTCGTACAGGGATCGGGGAGCTGTTTTTT

v_gene: TRBV4-2
len: 15
d_gene: -
j_gene: TRBJ2-1
abundance: -
CDR3aa: CASSQEGRGYNEQFF
CDR3nt: TGTGCCAGCAGCCAAGAGGGCAGGGGCTACAATGAGCAGTTCTTC

v_gene: TRBV29-1
len: 11
d_gene: -
j_gene: TRBJ1-1
abundance: few
CDR3aa: CSVGKNTEAFF
CDR3nt: TGCAGCGTTGGTAAGAACACTGAAGCTTTCTTT

v_gene: TRBV30
len: 12
d_gene: TRBD1
j_gene: TRBJ2-7
abundance: once
CDR3aa: CAWSYRGGQQYF
CDR3nt: TGTGCCTGGAGTTACAGGGGTGGCCAGCAGTACTTC

v_gene: TRBV13
len: 14
d_gene: TRBD2
j_gene: TRBJ2-1
abundance: few
CDR3aa: CASSPGGTYNEQFF
CDR3nt: TGTGCCAGCAGCCCGGGGGGGACGTACAATGAGCAGTTCTTC

v_gene: TRBV2
len: 14
d_gene: TRBD1
j_gene: TRBJ1-2
abundance: -
CDR3aa: CASRGQGGAYGYTF
CDR3nt: TGTGCCAGCAGGGGACAGGGAGGGGCATATGGCTACACCTTC

v_gene: TRBV5-1
len: 13
d_gene: -
j_gene: TRBJ2-7
abundance: -
CDR3aa: CASSKGRENEQYF
CDR3nt: TGCGCCAGCAGCAAGGGTCGGGAGAACGAGCAGTACTTC

v_gene: TRBV5-1
len: 14
d_gene: TRBD2
j_gene: TRBJ2-7
abundance: -
CDR3aa: CASSGDYQTREQYF
CDR3nt: TGCGCCAGCAGCGGGGACTACCAGACACGGGAGCAGTACTTC

v_gene: TRBV19
len: 11
d_gene: -
j_gene: TRBJ2-3
abundance: -
CDR3aa: CASSITDTQYF
CDR3nt: TGTGCCAGTAGCATCACAGATACGCAGTATTTT

v_gene: TRBV19
len: 12
d_gene: -
j_gene: TRBJ2-1
abundance: -
CDR3aa: CASSPSRQEQFF
CDR3nt: TGTGCCAGTAGTCCAAGCAGACAGGAGCAGTTCTTC

v_gene: TRBV9
len: 15
d_gene: -
j_gene: TRBJ2-3
abundance: -
CDR3aa: CASSVGHTSTDTQYF
CDR3nt: TGTGCCAGCAGCGTAGGCCATACTAGCACAGATACGCAGTATTTT

v_gene: TRBV3-1/TRBV3-2
len: 16
d_gene: TRBD2
j_gene: TRBJ2-3
abundance: few
CDR3aa: CASSSPLAGHTDTQYF
CDR3nt: TGTGCCAGCAGCTCCCCACTAGCGGGGCACACAGATACGCAGTATTTT

v_gene: TRBV9
len: 13
d_gene: TRBD2
j_gene: TRBJ2-2
abundance: -
CDR3aa: CASTDRGAGELFF
CDR3nt: TGTGCCAGCACCGACCGGGGGGCCGGGGAGCTGTTTTTT

v_gene: TRBV15
len: 15
d_gene: TRBD1
j_gene: TRBJ2-5
abundance: -
CDR3aa: CATSIRQGVVETQYF
CDR3nt: TGTGCCACCAGCATCCGACAGGGTGTTGTTGAGACCCAGTACTTC

v_gene: TRBV4-2
len: 15
d_gene: TRBD1
j_gene: TRBJ1-5
abundance: -
CDR3aa: CASSQGTGRNQPQHF
CDR3nt: TGTGCCAGCAGCCAGGGGACAGGGCGCAATCAGCCCCAGCATTTT

v_gene: TRBV7-2
len: 16
d_gene: TRBD1
j_gene: TRBJ1-6
abundance: -
CDR3aa: CASSPGQGARNSPLHF
CDR3nt: TGTGCCAGCAGCCCGGGACAGGGGGCGCGGAATTCACCCCTCCACTTT

v_gene: TRBV2
len: 15
d_gene: -
j_gene: TRBJ2-7
abundance: -
CDR3aa: CASSPGTPSSYEQYF
CDR3nt: TGTGCCAGCAGTCCCGGGACTCCAAGCTCCTACGAGCAGTACTTC

v_gene: TRBV13
len: 15
d_gene: TRBD1
j_gene: TRBJ1-6
abundance: -
CDR3aa: CASSLRDRGTSPLHF
CDR3nt: TGTGCCAGCAGCCTACGGGACAGGGGTACGTCACCCCTCCACTTT

v_gene: TRBV6-2/TRBV6-3
len: 17
d_gene: TRBD1
j_gene: TRBJ1-1
abundance: -
CDR3aa: CASSSREGARRNTEAFF
CDR3nt: TGTGCCAGCAGTTCACGTGAGGGGGCCCGAAGGAACACTGAAGCTTTCTTT

v_gene: TRBV4-1
len: 16
d_gene: TRBD2
j_gene: TRBJ2-2
abundance: once
CDR3aa: CASSHVSGGITGELFF
CDR3nt: TGCGCCAGCAGCCACGTTAGCGGGGGAATTACCGGGGAGCTGTTTTTT

v_gene: TRBV9
len: 17
d_gene: -
j_gene: TRBJ2-2
abundance: -
CDR3aa: CASSDPRQQGGTGELFF
CDR3nt: TGTGCCAGCAGCGACCCAAGGCAACAGGGGGGGACCGGGGAGCTGTTTTTT

v_gene: TRBV10-3
len: 17
d_gene: TRBD2
j_gene: TRBJ2-3
abundance: -
CDR3aa: CGSRQRTSGGARDTQYF
CDR3nt: TGTGGTTCACGACAGCGGACTAGCGGGGGGGCTAGAGATACGCAGTATTTT

v_gene: TRBV12-3/TRBV12-4
len: 13
d_gene: -
j_gene: TRBJ1-5
abundance: once
CDR3aa: CASSSNGGQPQHF
CDR3nt: TGTGCCAGCAGCTCCAACGGAGGTCAGCCCCAGCATTTT

v_gene: TRBV20-1
len: 13
d_gene: -
j_gene: TRBJ1-6
abundance: -
CDR3aa: CSASGGYNSPLHF
CDR3nt: TGCAGTGCTAGTGGAGGTTATAATTCACCCCTCCACTTT

v_gene: TRBV6-5
len: 15
d_gene: -
j_gene: TRBJ1-2
abundance: -
CDR3aa: CASTLGPGRNYGYTF
CDR3nt: TGTGCCAGCACCCTCGGGCCAGGGAGGAACTATGGCTACACCTTC